The clone carrying this T cell receptor beta chain was counted between two and nine times. What it binds is not known. With a J-beta primer mix and a sample-barcoded 5' primer, a second PCR ran about 7 to 12 cycles. TCRdb itself ran the 5' RACE reads through MiXCR, one entry per CDR3 protein. The sample gives around 1.5 million distinct CDR3 sequences, almost 60% of which show up once; roughly 6.3% is in the top ten. This specimen belongs to a study of blood T cells in healthy people across ages. Findings and limits, study-wide: Unknown CMV status may confound age-related changes in expanded clones. TCR beta diversity was tightly associated with the proportion of naive T cells.

Extracted total RNA amounted to at least 5.5 micrograms for each sample. Germline V CDR1 and CDR2: LGHNA, YSLEER. This CDR3 region has 13 residues. This clonotype was obtained from a young man in good health. The sample was blood. J is TRBJ2-4 and V is TRBV4-3, with D unclear. The DNA end lines up better with TRBJ2-7; the J call may be wrong. CDR3 protein: CASSQDQSYEQYF. The DNA of the CDR3 is TGCGCCAGCAGCCAAGATCAGAGCTACGAGCAGTACTTC.